Following are 30 T cell receptor beta chains from one sample sequenced in a study of naive and memory T cell subsets. Their recognized antigens are unknown. An equimolar mix of two oligonucleotides served as the beta constant-region primer for TRBC1 and TRBC2. Four rounds of PCR amplified the ligated cDNA using nested alpha and beta constant-region primers plus SP2. TCRdb processed the UMI-ligation and nested PCR reads anew with MiXCR; each CDR3 protein has one entry. This sample has roughly 83,000 distinct CDR3 sequences, with roughly 12% found just once. Study observations and caveats: Especially in CD8 cells, naive repertoires contained a few larger clonotypes, possibly CD45RA-re-expressing memory cells.

Material for sequencing was naive CD4+ T cells from blood. The receptors originated from a human donor in good health.

This clonotype appeared a few times. The chain recombines TRBV7-2 with TRBJ2-3, with 9 bases lining up with TRBD1. This CDR3 region has 20 residues. Trimming removed 5 bases from V and 0 bases from J; junction bases left unmatched: 18. Germline V gene sequence: CDR1 SGHTA, CDR2 FQGNSA. DNA of the CDR3: TGTGCCAGCAGCCCCAGGGCCAGACAGGGGGTATCGTCTAGCACAGATACGCAGTATTTT. Residues: CASSPRARQGVSSSTDTQYF.

There are many counts of this clonotype. The CDR3 DNA is TGCAGTGCTAGCCCGGGACATGGAGCCAAAAACATTCAGTACTTC. Translation gives CSASPGHGAKNIQYF. The chain joins TRBV20-1 to TRBJ2-4, with D maybe TRBD1 (6 bases). The CDR3 contains 15 residues. From germline, CDR1 is DFQATT and CDR2 SNEGSKA (reference sequence). V lost 3 bases to trimming and J lost 0 bases, with 12 bases between them.

This clonotype was recorded at least ten times. The chain joins TRBV28 to TRBJ2-7, with D perhaps TRBD1 or TRBD2 (6 bases each). V gave up 5 bases and J gave up 6 bases, with 20 bases separating them. CDR3 length: 15 residues. Germline V CDR1 and CDR2: MDHEN, SYDVKM. Written as DNA, the CDR3 is TGTGCCAGCAGTATATATGACAGGAGGGTTTTCGAGCAGTACTTC. Translation gives CASSIYDRRVFEQYF.

This clonotype was seen at least ten times. V usage is TRBV6-2 or TRBV6-3 and J usage is TRBJ2-7, with D possibly matching TRBD2 (5 bases). Germline values: CDR1 MNHEY, CDR2 SVGEGT. The germline V and J ends were trimmed by 7 bases and 1 base, with 11 bases remaining between them. The CDR3 length is 13 residues. The CDR3 sequence is CASINSGSYEQYF. For the CDR3, the DNA is TGTGCCAGCATTAACAGCGGATCCTACGAGCAGTACTTC.

This clonotype was seen at least ten times. V usage is TRBV6-6 and J usage is TRBJ1-3; weak D call: TRBD1 (6 bases). The germline CDR1 and CDR2 sequences are MNHNY and SVGAGI (reference sequence). CDR3 length: 17 residues. V dropped 4 bases and J dropped 4 bases, with 20 bases sitting between them. In DNA, the CDR3 is TGTGCCAGCAGTTCCTACTCCACAGGGTACGGGGGAAACACCATATATTTT. It specifies CASSSYSTGYGGNTIYF.

V usage is TRBV5-1 and J usage is TRBJ2-7; D possibly matches TRBD1 or TRBD2 (5 bases each). The CDR3 has 14 residues. Germline assignment: CDR1 SGHRS and CDR2 YFSETQ. The V gene lost 3 bases and the J gene lost 5 bases, with 15 bases spanning the gap. CDR3 amino acids: CASSSNQGPDEQYF. CDR3 DNA sequence: TGCGCCAGCAGCTCCAATCAGGGACCCGACGAGCAGTACTTC. Full variable domain (rest looked up from reference TRBV5-1 and TRBJ2-7): KAGVTQTPRYLIKTRGQQVTLSCSPISGHRSVSWYQQTPGQGLQFLFEYFSETQRNKGNFPGRFSGRQFSNSRSEMNVSTLELGDSALYLCASSSNQGPDEQYFGPGTRLTVT.

J is TRBJ2-1 and V is TRBV7-9; 7 bases match TRBD2. Germline V gene data show CDR1 as SEHNR and CDR2 as FQNEAQ (reference sequence). This CDR3 is 16 amino acids long. The J segment lost 2 bases and the V segment lost 5 bases, leaving 9 bases of the junction unmatched. CDR3 protein: CASSLFGTTTYNEQFF. The CDR3 DNA is TGTGCCAGCAGCCTTTTTGGGACTACCACCTACAATGAGCAGTTCTTC.

The V and J genes are TRBV20-1 and TRBJ2-7; 8 nucleotides match TRBD2. Germline V gives CDR1 DFQATT, CDR2 SNEGSKA (reference sequence). The V and J ends lost 6 bases and 1 base, in that order; junction bases with no gene match: 5. This CDR3 contains 13 residues. The CDR3 is CSAIAGRSYEQYF. As DNA, the CDR3 is TGCAGTGCCATAGCGGGGCGGTCCTACGAGCAGTACTTC.

The gene calls are TRBV2 and TRBJ1-5, with 7 bases identical to TRBD1. The CDR3 contains 14 residues. The germline V gene has CDR1 SNHLY and CDR2 FYNNEI. The V segment lost 7 bases and the J segment 7 bases; nucleotides outside the gene matches: 10. The CDR3, as DNA: TGTGCCAGCAATCCCGCGCAGGGGGGGCAGCCCCAGCATTTT. It codes for CASNPAQGGQPQHF.

The chain is built from TRBV24-1 and TRBJ2-6; D gene ambiguous. The CDR3 is 13 amino acids. Germline-derived CDR1 and CDR2 are KGHDR and SFDVKD. With 7 bases removed from V and 0 bases from J, the gap between germline ends came to 3 bases. As DNA, the CDR3 is TGTGCCACCAGCCTCTCTGGGGCCAACGTCCTGACTTTC. Its protein product is CATSLSGANVLTF.

In this sample, this clonotype turned up many times. The chain combines TRBV7-2 with TRBJ1-5; no firm D call. The V and J ends lost 2 bases and 4 bases respectively, with 18 bases between them. This CDR3 region has 17 residues. Germline V gives CDR1 SGHTA, CDR2 FQGNSA. CDR3 DNA sequence: TGTGCCAGCAGCTTACATGGGCGAGGCGTCATAAATCAGCCCCAGCATTTT. Translating it yields CASSLHGRGVINQPQHF.

At least ten counts were recorded for this clonotype. V and J are TRBV20-1 and TRBJ2-5; D not certain. V was trimmed by 3 bases and J by 1 base, leaving 9 bases between them. Germline-derived CDR1 and CDR2 are DFQATT and SNEGSKA (reference sequence). The CDR3 consists of 13 residues. The DNA for the CDR3 is TGCAGTGCTAGTCGCAGCCTCCAAGAGACCCAGTACTTC. Translation gives CSASRSLQETQYF.

The chain carries TRBV2 and TRBJ2-7; D is uncertain. Germline V gene data show CDR1 as SNHLY and CDR2 as FYNNEI. The germline V and J ends were trimmed by 8 bases and 3 bases, with 17 bases remaining between them. The CDR3 consists of 14 residues. The CDR3 reads CASSRDKMIYEQYF. CDR3 in DNA: TGTGCCAGCTCAAGAGACAAGATGATCTACGAGCAGTACTTC. Based on the CDR3 plus reference TRBV2 and TRBJ2-7, the full variable domain is EPEVTQTPSHQVTQMGQEVILRCVPISNHLYFYWYRQILGQKVEFLVSFYNNEISEKSEIFDDQFSVERPDGSNFTLKIRSTKLEDSAMYFCASSRDKMIYEQYFGPGTRLTVT.

This clonotype occurred a few times. CDR3 region: CASSPSPQETQYF. The CDR3 DNA is TGTGCCAGCAGCCCCTCCCCCCAAGAGACCCAGTACTTC. The chain has TRBV6-1 and TRBJ2-5, with D hard to call. CDR1 MNHNS and CDR2 SASEGT come from the germline V gene. This CDR3 is built from 13 residues. Trimming shortened V by 6 bases and J by 1 base, and 9 bases separated the two germline ends.

The chain employs TRBV30 and TRBJ1-1; the D is unclear. This CDR3 region has 14 residues. Germline-derived CDR1 and CDR2 are GTSNPN and SVGIG (reference sequence). V gave up 4 bases and J gave up 6 bases, with 18 bases separating them. The CDR3 spells CAWTSGSYTAEAFF. In DNA, the CDR3 is TGTGCCTGGACATCCGGGTCTTACACTGCTGAAGCTTTCTTT.

The table lists this clonotype with a few counts. The chain combines TRBV10-3 with TRBJ2-7, with D uncertain. The CDR3 has 12 amino acids. Germline loops: CDR1 ENHRY, CDR2 SYGVKD. V dropped 8 bases and J dropped 0 bases, with 8 bases sitting between them. The CDR3 region has the DNA TGTGCCATCGCTGGGAACTCCTACGAGCAGTACTTC. Protein: CAIAGNSYEQYF.

This clonotype was found many times. V is TRBV20-1 and J is TRBJ2-1, with TRBD2 matching over 11 bases. The CDR3 totals 13 residues. V lost 0 bases and J lost 14; bases outside the gene matches: 6. Looked up from germline, CDR1 is DFQATT and CDR2 is SNEGSKA (reference sequence). The chain's CDR3 is CSARETSGKREFF. In DNA form, the CDR3 reads TGCAGTGCTAGAGAGACTAGCGGGAAACGGGAGTTCTTC.

This clonotype was observed a handful of times. This chain joins TRBV9 and TRBJ2-3, with TRBD2 identical over 9 bases. V lost 5 bases, J lost 1 base, and 2 bases stayed unmatched. The CDR3 runs 14 residues. Per germline, CDR1 SGDLS and CDR2 YYNGEE. The CDR3 sequence is CASSWTSGTDTQYF. The CDR3 nucleotides read TGTGCCAGCAGTTGGACTAGCGGCACAGATACGCAGTATTTT.

This clonotype was counted ten times or more. The rearrangement joins TRBV29-1 to TRBJ2-3; 10 bases match TRBD1. Germline CDR1 and CDR2: SQVTM and ANQGSEA. This CDR3 is built from 15 residues. Unmatched junction bases numbered 8, after V lost 4 bases and J lost 4 bases. The CDR3 bases are TGCAGCGTTGTGAAGGGGACAGGGGAGGCAGATACGCAGTATTTT. Amino acids: CSVVKGTGEADTQYF.

The sample holds many counts of this clonotype. The chain combines TRBV2 with TRBJ1-1; 9 bases fit TRBD1. With 6 bases clipped from V and 3 bases from J, the junction kept 5 bases outside the gene matches. The CDR3 sequence is 14 residues long. CDR1 SNHLY and CDR2 FYNNEI come from the germline V gene. The CDR3 nucleotides are TGTGCCAGCAGCCGGGACAGGGCCGACACTGAAGCTTTCTTT. It encodes CASSRDRADTEAFF.

This clonotype was seen at least ten times. This sequence joins TRBV28 and TRBJ2-6; no definite D call. This CDR3 has 17 amino acids. The V gene lost 4 bases and the J gene lost 0 bases, with 13 bases spanning the gap. The germline V gene has CDR1 MDHEN and CDR2 SYDVKM. CDR3 loop: CASSSFPRNSGANVLTF. DNA of the CDR3: TGTGCCAGCAGTTCTTTTCCAAGGAACTCTGGGGCCAACGTCCTGACTTTC. The whole variable domain, remainder taken from reference TRBV28 and TRBJ2-6, is DVKVTQSSRYLVKRTGEKVFLECVQDMDHENMFWYRQDPGLGLRLIYFSYDVKMKEKGDIPEGYSVSREKKERFSLILESASTNQTSMYLCASSSFPRNSGANVLTFGAGSRLTVL.

Ten or more counts support this clonotype. The J gene is TRBJ2-5, the V gene TRBV12-5; 13 nucleotides match TRBD2. The V and J ends lost 6 bases and 5 bases, in that order; junction bases with no gene match: 9. Germline V lookup: CDR1 LGHNT, CDR2 FRNRAP. This CDR3 has 16 residues. The CDR3 DNA sequence: TGTGCTAGTGGCTCGACCGGACTAGCGGGAGTTGAGACCCAGTACTTC. This sequence encodes CASGSTGLAGVETQYF.

V and J are TRBV7-2 and TRBJ2-3; the D gene is possibly TRBD2 (6 bases). V dropped 4 bases and J dropped 0 bases, with 11 bases sitting between them. The length of the CDR3 is 15 residues. Germline V gene data show CDR1 as SGHTA and CDR2 as FQGNSA. CDR3: CASSSSGSSTDTQYF. The CDR3 nucleotides are TGTGCCAGCAGCTCCAGCGGGTCTAGCACAGATACGCAGTATTTT.

This clonotype showed up many times. The gene calls are TRBV12-3 or TRBV12-4 and TRBJ1-1; D unclear. The germline V and J ends were trimmed by 5 bases and 1 base, with 8 bases remaining between them. The CDR3 sequence is 13 residues long. The CDR3 loop reads CASSPVGNTEAFF. The CDR3 nucleotides are TGTGCCAGCAGTCCCGTGGGGAACACTGAAGCTTTCTTT.

This rearrangement joins TRBV2 to TRBJ2-3; D gene uncertain. The ends were cut back, 5 bases at V and 2 bases at J, with 17 bases in the middle. This CDR3 contains 16 residues. The germline CDR1 and CDR2 sequences are SNHLY and FYNNEI. The CDR3 reads CASSWDGVSPTDTQYF. The CDR3 bases are TGTGCCAGCAGTTGGGATGGCGTTTCCCCCACAGATACGCAGTATTTT.

CDR3 coding DNA: TGTGCCAGCAGTTCATACAGGGTATACACTGAAGCTTTCTTT. It encodes CASSSYRVYTEAFF. This chain links TRBV6-6 with TRBJ1-1; D might be TRBD1 (6 bases). V was pared by 4 bases and J by 3 bases, with 12 bases between. The CDR3 sequence is 14 residues long. Germline V gene data show CDR1 as MNHNY and CDR2 as SVGAGI (reference sequence).

This clonotype was observed at least ten times. In DNA form, the CDR3 reads TGCAGTGCCCTACTAGCGGGGGGGCGGACAGATACGCAGTATTTT. Protein: CSALLAGGRTDTQYF. V usage is TRBV20-1 and J usage is TRBJ2-3; 13 nucleotides align to TRBD2. Germline V CDR1 and CDR2: DFQATT, SNEGSKA (reference sequence). This CDR3 is 15 amino acids long. V was pared by 6 bases and J by 3 bases, with 6 bases of the junction left unmatched.

This chain connects TRBV12-3 or TRBV12-4 to TRBJ2-3; TRBD2 might be the D (5 bases). This CDR3 is built from 14 residues. Trimming stripped 2 bases from V and 4 bases from J, with 10 bases between. The CDR3 nucleotides read TGTGCCAGCAGTTTAAGTGGGAGCCCAGATACGCAGTATTTT. It codes for CASSLSGSPDTQYF.

This chain uses TRBV4-3 with TRBJ1-6; D gene ambiguous. The CDR3 has 16 residues. V lost 3 bases to trimming and J lost 6 bases, with 15 bases between them. Germline V gene data show CDR1 as LGHNA and CDR2 as YSLEER. The CDR3 sequence: CASSQRTTSGNSPLHF. DNA of the CDR3: TGCGCCAGCAGCCAGCGCACAACTTCGGGTAATTCACCCCTCCACTTT.

This clonotype was counted at least ten times. V is TRBV20-1 and J is TRBJ2-7, with 11 bases fitting TRBD1. The V and J ends lost 3 bases and 3 bases, in that order; junction bases with no gene match: 7. This CDR3 is 15 amino acids long. Germline CDR1 is DFQATT and CDR2 is SNEGSKA (reference sequence). The CDR3 DNA reads TGCAGTGCTAGTGGGACCGGGACAGGGGGCTACGAGCAGTACTTC. It specifies CSASGTGTGGYEQYF.